One sample yielded the 6 T cell receptor beta chains listed below, sequenced in a study of blood T cell repertoires in COVID-19 (dated by TCRdb to the early 2020s). Libraries were built with the immunoSEQ multiplex PCR assay. TCRdb took over this immuneACCESS table, retaining in-frame rearrangements with V and J assigned. Such tables are incomplete; in checked studies, under half of the missing clones stem from an unresolved V gene, and the remainder is unexplained. The sample table holds 130,000 to 150,000 clones, of which 84% were seen once. Approximately 6.6% of the sample comes from the top ten. Sequenced: peripheral blood. Receptor source: a human donor in a cohort sampled during active COVID-19.

The chain joins TRBV3-1 (or the pseudogene TRBV3-2) to TRBJ1-1; D is possibly TRBD1 (6 bases). The V and J ends lost 4 bases and 0 bases respectively, with 21 bases between them. Germline V lookup: CDR1 LGHDT, CDR2 YNNKEL (reference sequence). This CDR3 region has 18 residues. This chain's CDR3 is CASSLNSEDSPLNTEAFF. As DNA, the CDR3 is TGTGCCAGCAGCCTCAATTCGGAGGACAGTCCCCTGAACACTGAAGCTTTCTTT.

V usage is TRBV5-6 and J usage is TRBJ1-2, with D uncertain. CDR3 size: 14 residues. The V gene's germline CDR1 is SGHDT and CDR2 YYEEEE. V was cut by 4 bases and J by 8 bases, with 18 bases left in between. CDR3 amino acids: CASSPVEGSSGYTF. In DNA, the CDR3 is TGTGCCAGCAGCCCGGTGGAGGGATCGAGCGGCTACACCTTC.

This clone was found once. The chain links TRBV3-1 (or the pseudogene TRBV3-2) to TRBJ2-1; D perhaps matches TRBD2 (7 bases). Per the germline V gene, CDR1 is LGHDT and CDR2 is YNNKEL (reference sequence). This CDR3 has 16 amino acids. V lost 1 base, J lost 2 bases, and 12 bases lay in between. CDR3 residues: CASSQGSGDTYNEQFF. CDR3 DNA: TGTGCCAGCAGCCAAGGAAGCGGGGACACCTACAATGAGCAGTTCTTC.

As DNA, the CDR3 is TGTGCCAGCAGCTTAAGGGACTCTATTCAGTACTTC. Amino acids: CASSLRDSIQYF. The gene calls are TRBV7-9 and TRBJ2-4, with D perhaps matching TRBD2 (6 bases). Germline-derived CDR1 and CDR2 are SEHNR and FQNEAQ (reference sequence). V was shortened by 2 bases and J by 10 bases, with 9 bases between the two germline ends. This CDR3 has 12 amino acids. The full variable domain, in which reference TRBV7-9 and TRBJ2-4 provide the parts outside the CDR3, is DTGVSQNPRHKITKRGQNVTFRCDPISEHNRLYWYRQTLGQGPEFLTYFQNEAQLEKSRLLSDRFSAERPKGSFSTLEIQRTEQGDSAMYLCASSLRDSIQYFGAGTRLSVL.

The chain recombines TRBV6-5 with TRBJ2-2, with D possibly TRBD1 on 5 matching bases. Germline CDR1 is MNHEY and CDR2 is SVGAGI. V was trimmed by 5 bases and J by 6 bases, leaving 10 bases between them. The CDR3 covers 13 residues. CDR3 in DNA: TGTGCCAGCAGTACAGGTCCCGCCGGGGAGCTGTTTTTT. Translation: CASSTGPAGELFF.

A note on this clone: A read error may be the cause here, since a much bigger clone is one base away. The chain combines TRBV5-4 with TRBJ2-5; D may be TRBD1 (7 bases). The germline gives CDR1 SGHNT, CDR2 YYREEE (reference sequence). The CDR3 is made up of 13 amino acids. V was shortened by 4 bases and J by 5 bases, with 12 bases between the two germline ends. The CDR3 protein is CASSPTGRETQYF. CDR3 bases: TGTGCCAGCAGCCCGACAGGGAGGGAGACCCAGTACTTC.